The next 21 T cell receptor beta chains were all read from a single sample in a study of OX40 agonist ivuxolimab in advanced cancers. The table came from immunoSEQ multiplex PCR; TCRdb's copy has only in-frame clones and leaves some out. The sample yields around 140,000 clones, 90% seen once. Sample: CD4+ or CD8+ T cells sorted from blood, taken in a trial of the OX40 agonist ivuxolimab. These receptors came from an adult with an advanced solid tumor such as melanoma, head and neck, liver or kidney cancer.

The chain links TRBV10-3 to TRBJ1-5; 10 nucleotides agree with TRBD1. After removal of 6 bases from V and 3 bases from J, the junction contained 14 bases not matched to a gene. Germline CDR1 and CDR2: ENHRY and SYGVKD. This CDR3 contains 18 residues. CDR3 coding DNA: TGTGCCATCAGAGCCGGGACAGGGGCTCGGAGGGACAATCAGCCCCAGCATTTT. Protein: CAIRAGTGARRDNQPQHF.

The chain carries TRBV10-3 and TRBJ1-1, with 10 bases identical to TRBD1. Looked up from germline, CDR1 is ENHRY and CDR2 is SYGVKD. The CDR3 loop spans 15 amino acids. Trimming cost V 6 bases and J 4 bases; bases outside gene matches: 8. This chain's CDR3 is CAIRPKTGGSTEAFF. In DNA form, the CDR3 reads TGTGCCATCAGACCAAAGACAGGGGGCTCCACTGAAGCTTTCTTT.

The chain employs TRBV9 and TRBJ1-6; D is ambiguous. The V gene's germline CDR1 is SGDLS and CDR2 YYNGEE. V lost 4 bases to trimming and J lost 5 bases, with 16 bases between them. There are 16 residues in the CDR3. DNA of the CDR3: TGTGCCAGCAGCCTCGACGCGTTAACTCATAATTCACCCCTCCACTTT. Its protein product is CASSLDALTHNSPLHF.

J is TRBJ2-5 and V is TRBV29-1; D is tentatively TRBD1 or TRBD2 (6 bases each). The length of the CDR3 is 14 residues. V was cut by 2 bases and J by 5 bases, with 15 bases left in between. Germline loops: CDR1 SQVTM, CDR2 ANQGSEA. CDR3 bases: TGCAGCGTTGAACCGGGGGCGAGTCAGGAGACCCAGTACTTC. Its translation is CSVEPGASQETQYF.

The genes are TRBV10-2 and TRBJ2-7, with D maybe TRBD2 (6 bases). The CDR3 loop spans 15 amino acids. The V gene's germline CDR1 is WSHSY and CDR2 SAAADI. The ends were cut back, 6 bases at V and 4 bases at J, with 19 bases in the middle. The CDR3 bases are TGCGCCAGCAGGACTAATTCCGGGACTGGTTACGAGCAGTACTTC. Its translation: CASRTNSGTGYEQYF.

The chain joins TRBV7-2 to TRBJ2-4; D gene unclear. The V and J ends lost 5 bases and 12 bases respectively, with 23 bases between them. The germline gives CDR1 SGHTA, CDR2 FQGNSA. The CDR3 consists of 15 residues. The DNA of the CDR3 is TGTGCCAGCAGCCCAATAGGTGGCAGTGAAGTTTCTCAGTACTTC. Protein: CASSPIGGSEVSQYF.

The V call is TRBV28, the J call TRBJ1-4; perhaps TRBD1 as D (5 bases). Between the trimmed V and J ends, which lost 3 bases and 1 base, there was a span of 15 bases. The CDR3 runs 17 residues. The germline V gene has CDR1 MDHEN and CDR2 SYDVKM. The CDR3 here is CASSLGRTSGTNEKLFF. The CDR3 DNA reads TGTGCCAGCAGTTTGGGGCGAACGTCGGGAACTAATGAAAAACTGTTTTTT.

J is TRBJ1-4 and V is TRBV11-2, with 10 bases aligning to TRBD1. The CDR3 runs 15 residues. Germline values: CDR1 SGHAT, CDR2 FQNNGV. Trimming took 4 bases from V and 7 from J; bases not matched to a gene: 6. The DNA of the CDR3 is TGTGCCAGCAGCTCCCCGGGACAGGGGAGTGAAAAACTGTTTTTT. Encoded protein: CASSSPGQGSEKLFF.

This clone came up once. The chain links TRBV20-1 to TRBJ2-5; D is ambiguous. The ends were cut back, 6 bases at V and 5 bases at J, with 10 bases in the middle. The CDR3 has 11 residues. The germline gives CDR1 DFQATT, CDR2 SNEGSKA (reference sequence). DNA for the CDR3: TGCAGTGCCCAACTCTGGGAGACCCAGTACTTC. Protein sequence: CSAQLWETQYF.

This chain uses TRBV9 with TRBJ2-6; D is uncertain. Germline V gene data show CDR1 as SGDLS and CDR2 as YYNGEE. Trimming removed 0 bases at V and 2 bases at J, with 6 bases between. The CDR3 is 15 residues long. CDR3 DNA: TGTGCCAGCAGCGTAGTTGGAGCTGGGGCCAACGTCCTGACTTTC. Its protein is CASSVVGAGANVLTF. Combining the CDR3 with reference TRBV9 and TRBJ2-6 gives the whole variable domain DSGVTQTPKHLITATGQRVTLRCSPRSGDLSVYWYQQSLDQGLQFLIQYYNGEERAKGNILERFSAQQFPDLHSELNLSSLELGDSALYFCASSVVGAGANVLTFGAGSRLTVL.

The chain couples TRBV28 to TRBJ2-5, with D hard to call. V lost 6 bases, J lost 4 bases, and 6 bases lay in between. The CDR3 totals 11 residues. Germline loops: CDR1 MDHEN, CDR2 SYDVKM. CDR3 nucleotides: TGTGCCAGCAGAGTTAGAGAGACCCAGTACTTC. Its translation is CASRVRETQYF.

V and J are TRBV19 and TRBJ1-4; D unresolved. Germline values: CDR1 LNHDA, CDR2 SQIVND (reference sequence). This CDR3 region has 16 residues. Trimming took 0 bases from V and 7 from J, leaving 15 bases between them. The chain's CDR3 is CASSIEKVPSGEKLFF. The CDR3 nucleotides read TGTGCCAGTAGTATAGAGAAGGTGCCAAGTGGTGAAAAACTGTTTTTT.

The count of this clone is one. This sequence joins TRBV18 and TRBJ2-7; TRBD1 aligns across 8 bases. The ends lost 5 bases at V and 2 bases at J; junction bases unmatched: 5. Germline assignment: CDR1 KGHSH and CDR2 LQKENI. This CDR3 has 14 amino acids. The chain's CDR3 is CASSSGQAAYEQYF. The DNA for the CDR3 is TGTGCCAGCTCATCGGGACAGGCTGCCTACGAGCAGTACTTC.

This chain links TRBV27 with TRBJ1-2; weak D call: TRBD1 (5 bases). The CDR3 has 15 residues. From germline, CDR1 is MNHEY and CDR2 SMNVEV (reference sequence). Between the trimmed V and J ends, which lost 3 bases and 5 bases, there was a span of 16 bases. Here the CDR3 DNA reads TGTGCCAGCAGTTTTGACCCACCTAGGGGTTATGGCTACACCTTC. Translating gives CASSFDPPRGYGYTF.

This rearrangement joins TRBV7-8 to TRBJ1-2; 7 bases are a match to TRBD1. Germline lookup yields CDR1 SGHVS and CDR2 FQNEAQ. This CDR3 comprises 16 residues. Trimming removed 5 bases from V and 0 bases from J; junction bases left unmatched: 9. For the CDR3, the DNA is TGTGCCAGCAGCCCCCAGGGTGGGACAGCTAACTATGGCTACACCTTC. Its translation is CASSPQGGTANYGYTF.

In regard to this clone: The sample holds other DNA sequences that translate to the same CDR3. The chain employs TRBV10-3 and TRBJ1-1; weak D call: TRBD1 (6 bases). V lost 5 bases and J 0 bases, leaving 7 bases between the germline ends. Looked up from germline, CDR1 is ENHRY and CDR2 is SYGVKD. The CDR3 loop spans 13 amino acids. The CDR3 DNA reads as TGTGCCATCAGTCGGACAGTGAACACTGAAGCTTTCTTT. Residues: CAISRTVNTEAFF.

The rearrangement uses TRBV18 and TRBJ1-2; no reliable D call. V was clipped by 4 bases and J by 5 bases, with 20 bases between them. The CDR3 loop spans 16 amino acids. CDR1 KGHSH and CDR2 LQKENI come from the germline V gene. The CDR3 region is CASSLPWSDPWYGYTF. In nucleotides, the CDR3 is TGTGCCAGCTCACTACCGTGGTCGGATCCGTGGTATGGCTACACCTTC. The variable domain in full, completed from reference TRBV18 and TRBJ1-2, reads NAGVMQNPRHLVRRRGQEARLRCSPMKGHSHVYWYRQLPEEGLKFMVYLQKENIIDESGMPKERFSAEFPKEGPSILRIQQVVRGDSAAYFCASSLPWSDPWYGYTFGSGTRLTVV.

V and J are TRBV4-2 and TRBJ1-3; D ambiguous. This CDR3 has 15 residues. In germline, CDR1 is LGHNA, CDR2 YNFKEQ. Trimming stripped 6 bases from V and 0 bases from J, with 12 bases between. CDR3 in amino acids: CASRPGRFSGNTIYF. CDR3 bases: TGTGCCAGCAGACCCGGGCGGTTCTCTGGAAACACCATATATTTT.

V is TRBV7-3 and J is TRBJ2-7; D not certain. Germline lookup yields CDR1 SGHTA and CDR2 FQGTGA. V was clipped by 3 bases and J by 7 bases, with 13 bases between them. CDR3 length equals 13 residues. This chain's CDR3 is CASSFGPDWEQYF. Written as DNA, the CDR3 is TGTGCCAGCAGCTTCGGGCCCGATTGGGAGCAGTACTTC. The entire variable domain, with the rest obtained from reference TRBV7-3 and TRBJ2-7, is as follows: GAGVSQTPSNKVTEKGKYVELRCDPISGHTALYWYRQSLGQGPEFLIYFQGTGAADDSGLPNDRFFAVRPEGSVSTLKIQRTERGDSAVYLCASSFGPDWEQYFGPGTRLTVT.

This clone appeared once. The CDR3 is CASSTGTRAQFF. CDR3 coding DNA: TGTGCCAGCAGTACGGGGACTAGAGCGCAGTTCTTC. The gene calls are TRBV27 and TRBJ2-1, with 8 bases matching TRBD2. Germline assignment: CDR1 MNHEY and CDR2 SMNVEV (reference sequence). With V trimmed by 5 bases and J by 12 bases, 6 bases remained unmatched. CDR3 length: 12 residues.

This chain's CDR3 is CASSYGTGGVRTEAFF. The CDR3 nucleotides are TGTGCCAGCAGTTACGGGACAGGGGGCGTTCGCACTGAAGCTTTCTTT. This rearrangement joins TRBV6-6 to TRBJ1-1; 12 bases match TRBD1. In germline, CDR1 is MNHNY, CDR2 SVGAGI (reference sequence). The CDR3 runs to 16 residues. The J segment lost 4 bases and the V segment lost 2 bases, leaving 5 bases of the junction unmatched.